Below, 19 T cell receptor beta chains from the same sample are listed, as sequenced in a study of regulatory T cells in long-lasting Graves disease. Time point defined: newly diagnosed GD, antithyroid drugs for less than 3 months. Preparation of the TCR library used RNA extracted from PBMCs. Arm-PCR with iRepertoire HTBI primers amplified the CDR3 regions for these TCR beta libraries. TCRdb called the multiplex PCR reads again in MiXCR, with one record for every CDR3 protein. The table has about 350,000 distinct CDR3 sequences, about 17% seen once. In addition, the sample was reused for a study of T cells in Graves' hyperthyroidism and ophthalmopathy.

This specimen consisted of peripheral blood mononuclear cells (PBMCs), obtained at new diagnosis, from a patient treated with antithyroid drugs. The source is a woman younger than 30 with Graves disease.

This clonotype was recorded many times. This rearrangement joins TRBV2 to TRBJ2-5; D gene unclear. This CDR3 comprises 13 residues. Trimming took off 8 bases at V and 2 bases at J, with 12 bases between the two ends. The V gene's germline CDR1 is SNHLY and CDR2 FYNNEI. The CDR3 DNA reads as TGTGCCAGCGAAGAAGGAATGCAAGAGACCCAGTACTTC. It translates to CASEEGMQETQYF.

In this sample, this clonotype turned up a few times. The rearrangement links TRBV27 to TRBJ2-1; D is unclear. Trimming pared 5 bases from V and 0 bases from J, leaving 11 bases between. CDR3 size: 15 residues. The germline V gene has CDR1 MNHEY and CDR2 SMNVEV (reference sequence). Here the CDR3 DNA reads TGTGCCAGCAGTCCCCCGTACAGCTCCTACAATGAGCAGTTCTTC. Its protein product is CASSPPYSSYNEQFF.

Details on this clonotype: A much larger clone lies one base from this, so it may be a read error. J is TRBJ2-7 and V is TRBV6-1; D gene ambiguous. Germline V lookup: CDR1 MNHNS, CDR2 SASEGT. The CDR3 covers 15 residues. The chain's CDR3 is CAGSESVPPQTEQYF. Here the CDR3 DNA reads TGTGCCGGCAGTGAATCGGTCCCTCCGCAGACTGAGCAGTACTTC.

This clonotype was detected only a few times. The chain combines TRBV20-1 with TRBJ1-1; the match to TRBD1 covers 10 bases. CDR1 and CDR2 (germline): DFQATT, SNEGSKA (reference sequence). V trimming: 3 bases; J trimming: 4 bases; junction bases outside the gene matches: 2. The CDR3 length is 13 residues. The DNA of the CDR3 is TGCAGTGCTAGGGGACAGGGGATCACTGAAGCTTTCTTT. Translation: CSARGQGITEAFF.

This clonotype has just a few counts. This sequence joins TRBV19 and TRBJ1-2, with 7 bases identical to TRBD1. CDR1 and CDR2 (germline): LNHDA, SQIVND (reference sequence). The junction had 3 bases not matched to a gene; V was cut back by 0 bases and J by 8 bases. CDR3 length: 13 amino acids. CDR3 in amino acids: CASSIDHRGGYTF. The CDR3 DNA sequence: TGTGCCAGTAGTATAGACCACAGGGGAGGCTACACCTTC. Supplemented by reference TRBV19 and TRBJ1-2, the full variable domain reads DGGITQSPKYLFRKEGQNVTLSCEQNLNHDAMYWYRQDPGQGLRLIYYSQIVNDFQKGDIAEGYSVSREKKESFPLTVTSAQKNPTAFYLCASSIDHRGGYTFGSGTRLTVV.

On this clonotype: A read error may account for a junction end that differs from germline. The CDR3 DNA reads as TGTACCAGCAACAGGCCAACCTACGAGCAGTACTTC. This sequence encodes CTSNRPTYEQYF. The chain joins TRBV28 to TRBJ2-7; possible D gene TRBD1, 5 bases. The germline CDR1 and CDR2 sequences are MDHEN and SYDVKM. The CDR3 covers 12 residues.

With regard to this clonotype: Since the CDR3 does not end with the conserved phenylalanine or tryptophan, this likely comes from a read error. CDR3 bases: TGCGCCAGCAGCTTAGGACGGAACACCGGGGAGCTGTTTTCT. Translating gives CASSLGRNTGELFS. The chain combines TRBV5-1 with TRBJ2-2; D not resolved. CDR1 is SGHRS and CDR2 is YFSETQ in the germline V gene. The CDR3 runs 14 residues. Between the trimmed V and J ends, which lost 2 bases and 1 base, there was a span of 6 bases.

This clonotype was observed many times. The CDR3 spells CASSLLAGGPQETQYF. The CDR3 DNA reads as TGTGCCAGCAGCTTACTAGCGGGGGGACCCCAAGAGACCCAGTACTTC. The chain uses TRBV11-2 and TRBJ2-5; TRBD2 aligns across 11 bases. Germline CDR1 and CDR2: SGHAT and FQNNGV. This CDR3 region has 16 residues. V was clipped by 2 bases and J by 1 base; unmatched bases: 3.

CDR3 loop: CASSVRSGNNEQFF. DNA for the CDR3: TGTGCCAGCAGCGTAAGGAGCGGCAACAATGAGCAGTTCTTC. V is TRBV9 and J is TRBJ2-1; TRBD2 is a possible D gene (5 bases). Per germline, CDR1 SGDLS and CDR2 YYNGEE. Trimming stripped 1 base from V and 5 bases from J, with 10 bases between. The CDR3 loop spans 14 amino acids.

The genes are TRBV28 and TRBJ1-6; D ambiguous. Deletions cut 2 bases from V and 0 bases from J, with 14 bases between. The CDR3 covers 18 residues. Germline V CDR1 and CDR2: MDHEN, SYDVKM. In DNA, the CDR3 is TGTGCCAGCAGTTTAAACGCCGTAACTAGCTCCTATAATTCACCCCTCCACTTT. This translates into CASSLNAVTSSYNSPLHF.

This clonotype was detected ten times or more. The V and J genes are TRBV20-1 and TRBJ2-7; a weak D match, TRBD2 (6 bases). V lost 2 bases to trimming and J lost 6 bases, with 14 bases between them. The CDR3 length is 13 residues. The germline V gene has CDR1 DFQATT and CDR2 SNEGSKA (reference sequence). CDR3 amino acids: CSARSGGVSEQYF. The DNA for the CDR3 is TGCAGTGCTAGAAGTGGCGGGGTCTCCGAGCAGTACTTC.

This clonotype has a count of ten or more. The gene calls are TRBV27 and TRBJ2-7; D gene unclear. The CDR3 covers 11 residues. The germline gives CDR1 MNHEY, CDR2 SMNVEV (reference sequence). V shed 4 bases and J shed 3 bases, with 4 bases lying between them. The DNA of the CDR3 is TGTGCCAGCAGTTCATACTACGAGCAGTACTTC. Protein: CASSSYYEQYF.

The rearrangement links TRBV7-3 to TRBJ2-1, with D perhaps TRBD2 (5 bases). The V gene's germline CDR1 is SGHTA and CDR2 FQGTGA. V shed 5 bases and J shed 7 bases, with 21 bases lying between them. CDR3 length: 16 amino acids. The CDR3 is CASSDPFLPGKNEQFF. The CDR3 coding sequence is TGTGCCAGCAGCGACCCATTTTTACCGGGAAAAAATGAGCAGTTCTTC.

The chain uses TRBV28 and TRBJ1-4; maybe TRBD1 (5 bases). Trimming shortened V by 6 bases and J by 8 bases, and 19 bases separated the two germline ends. The germline V gene encodes CDR1 MDHEN and CDR2 SYDVKM. The CDR3 is 15 residues long. The CDR3 DNA reads as TGTGCCAGCAGCATTATGACAGAGGTCGGCGAAAAACTGTTTTTT. Translation gives CASSIMTEVGEKLFF.

The chain recombines TRBV5-5 with TRBJ2-7; 10 positions match TRBD1. CDR1 and CDR2 (germline): SGHKS, YYEKEE (reference sequence). CDR3 length: 14 residues. After removal of 5 bases from V and 6 bases from J, the junction contained 8 bases not matched to a gene. CDR3 DNA sequence: TGTGCCAGCAGGAGGGACAGGGGCGGATCCGAGCAGTACTTC. It yields the protein CASRRDRGGSEQYF.

In this sample, this clonotype turned up a few times. The chain has TRBV20-1 and TRBJ2-7; D is perhaps TRBD1 (5 bases). This CDR3 comprises 13 residues. Germline CDR1 is DFQATT and CDR2 is SNEGSKA (reference sequence). V lost 2 bases and J lost 1, with 9 bases in between. The CDR3 sequence is CSARRAGSYEQYF. CDR3 coding DNA: TGCAGTGCTAGAAGGGCAGGGTCCTACGAGCAGTACTTC.

The chain couples TRBV12-3 or TRBV12-4 to TRBJ1-3, with D unresolved. The CDR3 contains 15 residues. Trimming stripped 4 bases from V and 8 bases from J, with 18 bases between. The CDR3 DNA reads TGTGCCAGCAGTTCGCGACTTGGTGTTAGGGACACCATATATTTT. Translated, it gives CASSSRLGVRDTIYF.

This clonotype was counted ten times or more. The V call is TRBV20-1, the J call TRBJ2-1; 7 nucleotides line up with TRBD2. Germline loops: CDR1 DFQATT, CDR2 SNEGSKA (reference sequence). The CDR3 has 14 amino acids. V lost 1 base to trimming and J lost 3 bases; unmatched junction nucleotides: 3. CDR3 residues: CSARGEGFYNEQFF. In DNA, the CDR3 is TGCAGTGCTAGAGGGGAGGGATTCTACAATGAGCAGTTCTTC.

This clonotype has at least ten counts. This chain joins TRBV6-1 and TRBJ1-2, with 9 bases that match TRBD1. In germline, CDR1 is MNHNS, CDR2 SASEGT. This CDR3 comprises 13 residues. The V gene end was trimmed by 4 bases and the J gene end by 6 bases; junction bases not matched to a gene: 3. The CDR3 sequence is CASSGRDRDGYTF. The CDR3 DNA sequence: TGTGCCAGCAGTGGCCGGGACAGGGATGGCTACACCTTC.